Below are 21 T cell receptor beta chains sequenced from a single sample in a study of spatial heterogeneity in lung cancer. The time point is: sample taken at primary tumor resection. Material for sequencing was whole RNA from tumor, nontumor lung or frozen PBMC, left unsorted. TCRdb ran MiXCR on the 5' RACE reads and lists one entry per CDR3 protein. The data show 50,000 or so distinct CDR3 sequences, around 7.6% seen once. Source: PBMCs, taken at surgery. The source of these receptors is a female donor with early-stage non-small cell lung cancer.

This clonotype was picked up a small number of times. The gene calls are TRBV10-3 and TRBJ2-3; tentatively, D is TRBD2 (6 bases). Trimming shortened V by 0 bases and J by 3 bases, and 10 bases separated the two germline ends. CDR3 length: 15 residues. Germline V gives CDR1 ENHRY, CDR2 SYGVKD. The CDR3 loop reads CAISESTTRTDTQYF. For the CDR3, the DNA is TGTGCCATCAGTGAGTCGACGACTAGGACAGATACGCAGTATTTT.

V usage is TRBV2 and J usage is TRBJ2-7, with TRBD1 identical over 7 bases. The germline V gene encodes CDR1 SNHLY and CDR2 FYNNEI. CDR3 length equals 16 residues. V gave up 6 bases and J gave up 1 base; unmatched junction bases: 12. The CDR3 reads CASRSTGATTSYEQYF. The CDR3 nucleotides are TGTGCCAGCAGGTCCACAGGGGCGACTACTTCCTACGAGCAGTACTTC.

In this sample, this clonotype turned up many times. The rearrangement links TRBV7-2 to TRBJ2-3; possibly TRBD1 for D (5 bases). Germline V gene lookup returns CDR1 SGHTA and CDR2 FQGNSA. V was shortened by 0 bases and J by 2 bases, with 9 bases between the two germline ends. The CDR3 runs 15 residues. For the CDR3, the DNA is TGTGCCAGCAGCTTAGCTGGGGCCGTCACAGATACGCAGTATTTT. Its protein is CASSLAGAVTDTQYF.

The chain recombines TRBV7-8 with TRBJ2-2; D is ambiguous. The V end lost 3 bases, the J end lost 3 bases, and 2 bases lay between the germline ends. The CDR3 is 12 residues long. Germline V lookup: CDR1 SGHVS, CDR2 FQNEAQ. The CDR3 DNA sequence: TGTGCCAGCAGCTTCCACACCGGGGAGCTGTTTTTT. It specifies CASSFHTGELFF.

The CDR3 sequence: CASSQVSNGNSGANVLTF. CDR3 nucleotide sequence: TGTGCCAGCAGCCAAGTTTCGAACGGAAACTCTGGGGCCAACGTCCTGACTTTC. This rearrangement joins TRBV4-2 to TRBJ2-6; D not resolved. This CDR3 spans 18 amino acids. V was shortened by 1 base and J by 0 bases, with 13 bases between the two germline ends. The germline V gene encodes CDR1 LGHNA and CDR2 YNFKEQ.

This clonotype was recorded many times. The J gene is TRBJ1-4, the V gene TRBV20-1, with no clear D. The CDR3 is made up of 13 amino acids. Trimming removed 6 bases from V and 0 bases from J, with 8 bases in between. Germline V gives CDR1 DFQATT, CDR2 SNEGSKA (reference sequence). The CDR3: CSAIPATNEKLFF. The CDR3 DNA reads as TGCAGTGCCATACCGGCAACTAATGAAAAACTGTTTTTT.

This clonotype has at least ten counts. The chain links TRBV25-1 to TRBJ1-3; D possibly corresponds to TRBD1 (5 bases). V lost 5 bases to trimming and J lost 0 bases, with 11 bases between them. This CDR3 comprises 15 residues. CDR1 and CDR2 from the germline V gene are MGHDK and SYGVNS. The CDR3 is CASSWGRTSGNTIYF. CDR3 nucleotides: TGTGCCAGCAGTTGGGGCCGGACCTCTGGAAACACCATATATTTT.

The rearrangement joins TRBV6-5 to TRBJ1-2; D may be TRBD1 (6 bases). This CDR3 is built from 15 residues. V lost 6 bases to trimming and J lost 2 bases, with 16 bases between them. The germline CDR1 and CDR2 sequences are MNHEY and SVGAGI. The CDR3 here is CASRVEGGTNYGYTF. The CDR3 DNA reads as TGTGCCAGCAGAGTGGAGGGGGGAACGAACTATGGCTACACCTTC.

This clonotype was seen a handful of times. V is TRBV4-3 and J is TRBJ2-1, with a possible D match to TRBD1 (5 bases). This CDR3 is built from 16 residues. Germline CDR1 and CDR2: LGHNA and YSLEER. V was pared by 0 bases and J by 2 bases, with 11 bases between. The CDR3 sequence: CASSQEMAGPYNEQFF. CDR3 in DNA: TGCGCCAGCAGCCAAGAGATGGCAGGGCCCTACAATGAGCAGTTCTTC.

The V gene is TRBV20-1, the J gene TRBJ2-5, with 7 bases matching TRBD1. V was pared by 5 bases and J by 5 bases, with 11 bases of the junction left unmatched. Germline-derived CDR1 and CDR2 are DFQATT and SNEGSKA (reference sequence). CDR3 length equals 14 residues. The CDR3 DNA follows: TGCAGTGCTTCGGGGTCAGGGGGTTGGGAGACCCAGTACTTC. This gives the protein CSASGSGGWETQYF.

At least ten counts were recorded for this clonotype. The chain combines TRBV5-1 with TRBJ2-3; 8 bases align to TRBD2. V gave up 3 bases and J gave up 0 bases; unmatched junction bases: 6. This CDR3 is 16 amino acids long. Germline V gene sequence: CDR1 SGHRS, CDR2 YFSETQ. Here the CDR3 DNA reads TGCGCCAGCAGCTCAAGCGGGGGAACTAGCACAGATACGCAGTATTTT. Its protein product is CASSSSGGTSTDTQYF.

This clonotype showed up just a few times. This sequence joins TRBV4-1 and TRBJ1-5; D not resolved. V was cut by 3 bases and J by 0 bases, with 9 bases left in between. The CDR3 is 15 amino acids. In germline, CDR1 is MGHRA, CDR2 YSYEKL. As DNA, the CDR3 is TGCGCCAGCAGCCAGGCAGGTAGTAGCAATCAGCCCCAGCATTTT. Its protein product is CASSQAGSSNQPQHF.

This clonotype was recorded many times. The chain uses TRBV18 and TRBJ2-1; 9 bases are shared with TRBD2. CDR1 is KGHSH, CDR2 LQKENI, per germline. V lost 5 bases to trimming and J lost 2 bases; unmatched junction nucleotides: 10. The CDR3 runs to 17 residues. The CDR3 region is CASSEGGGAPPYNEQFF. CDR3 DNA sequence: TGTGCCAGCTCAGAGGGCGGGGGGGCCCCCCCCTACAATGAGCAGTTCTTC.

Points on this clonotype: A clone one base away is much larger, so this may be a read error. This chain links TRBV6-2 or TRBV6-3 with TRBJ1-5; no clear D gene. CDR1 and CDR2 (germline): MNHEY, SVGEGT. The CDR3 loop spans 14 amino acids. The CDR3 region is CASSYRNSNQAQHF. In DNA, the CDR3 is TGTGCCAGCAGTTACAGGAATAGCAATCAGGCCCAGCATTTT.

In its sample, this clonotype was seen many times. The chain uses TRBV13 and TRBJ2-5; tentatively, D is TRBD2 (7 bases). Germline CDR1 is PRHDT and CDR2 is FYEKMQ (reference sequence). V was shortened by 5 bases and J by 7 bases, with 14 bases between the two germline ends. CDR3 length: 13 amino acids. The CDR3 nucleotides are TGTGCCAGCAGCGGGGGGGCCCAGGGGACCCAGTACTTC. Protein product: CASSGGAQGTQYF.

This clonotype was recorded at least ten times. The CDR3 DNA sequence: TGTGCCACCAGTGATAGAATAGCGACAGATACGCAGTATTTT. This codes for CATSDRIATDTQYF. V usage is TRBV24-1 and J usage is TRBJ2-3, with D possibly matching TRBD2 (5 bases). Germline V lookup: CDR1 KGHDR, CDR2 SFDVKD. The CDR3 length is 14 residues. Trimming removed 3 bases from V and 3 bases from J, with 9 bases in between.

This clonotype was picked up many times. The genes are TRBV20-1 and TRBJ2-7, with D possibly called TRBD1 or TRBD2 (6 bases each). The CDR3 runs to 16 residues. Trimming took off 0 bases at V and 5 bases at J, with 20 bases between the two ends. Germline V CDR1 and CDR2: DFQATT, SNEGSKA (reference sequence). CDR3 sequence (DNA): TGCAGTGCTAGAGAGGCCTCACAGGGAGGATTGAACGAGCAGTACTTC. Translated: CSAREASQGGLNEQYF.

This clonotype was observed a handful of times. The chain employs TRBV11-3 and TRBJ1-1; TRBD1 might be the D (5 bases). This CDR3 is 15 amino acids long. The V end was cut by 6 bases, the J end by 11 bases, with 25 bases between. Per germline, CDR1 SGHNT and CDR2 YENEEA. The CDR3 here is CASSVIFGGAGAAFF. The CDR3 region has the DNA TGTGCCAGCAGTGTTATTTTCGGGGGAGCGGGAGCGGCTTTCTTT.

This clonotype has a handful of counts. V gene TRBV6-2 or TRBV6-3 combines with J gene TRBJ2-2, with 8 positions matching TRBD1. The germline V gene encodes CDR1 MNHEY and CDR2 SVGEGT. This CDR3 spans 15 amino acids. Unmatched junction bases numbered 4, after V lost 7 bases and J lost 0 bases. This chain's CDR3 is CASNRQGTNTGELFF. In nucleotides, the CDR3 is TGTGCCAGCAATCGACAGGGGACGAACACCGGGGAGCTGTTTTTT.

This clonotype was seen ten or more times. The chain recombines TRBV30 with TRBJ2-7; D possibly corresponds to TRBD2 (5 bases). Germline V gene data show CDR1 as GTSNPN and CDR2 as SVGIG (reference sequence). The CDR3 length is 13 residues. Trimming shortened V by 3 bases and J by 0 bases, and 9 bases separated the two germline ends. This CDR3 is CAWSNGNSYEQYF. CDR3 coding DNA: TGTGCCTGGAGCAACGGGAACTCCTACGAGCAGTACTTC.

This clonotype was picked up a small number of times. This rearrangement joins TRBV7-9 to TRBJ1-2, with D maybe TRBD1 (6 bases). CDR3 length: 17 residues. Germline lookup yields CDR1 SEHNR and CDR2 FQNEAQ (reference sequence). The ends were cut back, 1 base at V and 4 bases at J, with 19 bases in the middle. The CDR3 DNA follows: TGTGCCAGCAGCTTAGAAGTCGGTGGGCCAGGGGCCTATGGCTACACCTTC. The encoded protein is CASSLEVGGPGAYGYTF.